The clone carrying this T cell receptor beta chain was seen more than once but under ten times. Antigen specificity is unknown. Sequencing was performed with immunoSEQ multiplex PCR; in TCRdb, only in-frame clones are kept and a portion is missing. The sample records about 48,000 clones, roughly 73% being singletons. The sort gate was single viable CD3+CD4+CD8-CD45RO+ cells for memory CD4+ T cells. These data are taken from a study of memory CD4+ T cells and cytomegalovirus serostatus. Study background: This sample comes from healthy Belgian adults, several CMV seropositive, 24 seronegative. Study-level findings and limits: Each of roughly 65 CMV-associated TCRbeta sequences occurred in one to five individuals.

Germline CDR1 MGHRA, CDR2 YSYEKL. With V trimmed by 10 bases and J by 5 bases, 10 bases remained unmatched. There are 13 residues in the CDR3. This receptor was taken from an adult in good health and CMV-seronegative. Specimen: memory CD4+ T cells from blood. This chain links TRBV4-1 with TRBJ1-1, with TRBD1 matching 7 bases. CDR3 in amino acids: CATRRGLSTEAFF. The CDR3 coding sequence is TGCGCCACCCGTAGGGGGCTGAGTACTGAAGCTTTCTTT.